The clone carrying this T cell receptor beta chain was seen a few times. This sample is drawn from a study of blood T cell repertoires in COVID-19. In the study overall: Samples taken during acute and convalescent COVID-19 were collected in the United States, Italy and Spain.

Produced via immunoSEQ multiplex PCR; TCRdb's table is partial and in-frame only. The sample lists just over 350,000 clones, 87% occurring once. Trimming removed 3 bases from V and 8 bases from J; junction bases left unmatched: 13. Germline values: CDR1 LNHNV, CDR2 YYDKDF (reference sequence). There are 16 residues in the CDR3. The sample taken for sequencing was PBMCs or T cells enriched from blood (not recorded which). The TCR sequence derives from a woman in her 30s who had recovered from COVID-19. The chain combines TRBV15 with TRBJ1-2; 9 bases agree with TRBD1. This chain's CDR3 is CATSSWSERDRVGYTF. The CDR3 DNA reads as TGTGCCACCAGCAGCTGGAGCGAGAGGGACAGGGTAGGCTACACCTTC.